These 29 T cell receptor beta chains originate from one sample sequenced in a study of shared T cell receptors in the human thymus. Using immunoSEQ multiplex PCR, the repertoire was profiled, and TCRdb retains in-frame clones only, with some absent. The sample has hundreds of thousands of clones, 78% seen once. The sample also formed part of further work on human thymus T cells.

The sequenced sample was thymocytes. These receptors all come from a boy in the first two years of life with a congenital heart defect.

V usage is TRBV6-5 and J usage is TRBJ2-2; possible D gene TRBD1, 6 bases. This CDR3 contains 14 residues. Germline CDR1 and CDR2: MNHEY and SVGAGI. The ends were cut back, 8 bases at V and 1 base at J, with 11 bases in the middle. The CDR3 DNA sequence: TGTGCCAGCGCAGACAGGCTGAACACCGGGGAGCTGTTTTTT. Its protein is CASADRLNTGELFF.

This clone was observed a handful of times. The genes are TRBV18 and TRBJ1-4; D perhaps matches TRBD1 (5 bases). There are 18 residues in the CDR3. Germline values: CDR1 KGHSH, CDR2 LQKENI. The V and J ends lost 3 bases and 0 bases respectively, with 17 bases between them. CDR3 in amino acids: CASSPGGEQRATNEKLFF. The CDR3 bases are TGTGCCAGCTCACCGGGAGGGGAGCAACGTGCAACTAATGAAAAACTGTTTTTT.

This CDR3 is CASSILGQPKHSGANVLTF. The CDR3 bases are TGTGCCAGCAGCATACTAGGACAGCCCAAGCACTCTGGGGCCAACGTCCTGACTTTC. This rearrangement joins TRBV5-6 to TRBJ2-6; a possible D gene is TRBD1 (6 bases). Germline lookup yields CDR1 SGHDT and CDR2 YYEEEE. The V end lost 4 bases, the J end lost 0 bases, and 20 bases lay between the germline ends. CDR3 length: 19 amino acids.

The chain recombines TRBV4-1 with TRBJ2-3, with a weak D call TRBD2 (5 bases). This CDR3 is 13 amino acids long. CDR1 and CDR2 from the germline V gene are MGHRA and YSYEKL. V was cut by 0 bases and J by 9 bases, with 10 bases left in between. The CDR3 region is CASSQDESGTQYF. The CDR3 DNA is TGCGCCAGCAGCCAAGATGAAAGCGGCACGCAGTATTTT.

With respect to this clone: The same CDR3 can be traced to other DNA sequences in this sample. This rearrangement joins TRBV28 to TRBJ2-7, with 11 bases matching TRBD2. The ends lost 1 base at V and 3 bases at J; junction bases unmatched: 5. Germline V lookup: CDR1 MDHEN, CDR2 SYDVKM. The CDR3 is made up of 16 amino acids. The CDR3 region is CASSLSLAGGSYEQYF. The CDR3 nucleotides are TGTGCCAGCAGTTTATCGCTAGCGGGAGGTAGCTACGAGCAGTACTTC.

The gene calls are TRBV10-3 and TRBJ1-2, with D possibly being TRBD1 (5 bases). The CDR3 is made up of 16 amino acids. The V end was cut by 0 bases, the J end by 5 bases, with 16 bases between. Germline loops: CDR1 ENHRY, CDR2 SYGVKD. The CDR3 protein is CAISESPPGVRYGYTF. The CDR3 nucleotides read TGTGCCATCAGTGAGTCGCCCCCGGGGGTGAGGTATGGCTACACCTTC.

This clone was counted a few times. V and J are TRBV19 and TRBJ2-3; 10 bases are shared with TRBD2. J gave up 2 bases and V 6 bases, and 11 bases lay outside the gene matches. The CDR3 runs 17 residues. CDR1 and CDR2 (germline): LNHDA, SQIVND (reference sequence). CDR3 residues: CASSRGSGRAITDTQYF. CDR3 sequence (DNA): TGTGCCAGTAGCAGAGGCAGCGGGAGGGCCATCACAGATACGCAGTATTTT.

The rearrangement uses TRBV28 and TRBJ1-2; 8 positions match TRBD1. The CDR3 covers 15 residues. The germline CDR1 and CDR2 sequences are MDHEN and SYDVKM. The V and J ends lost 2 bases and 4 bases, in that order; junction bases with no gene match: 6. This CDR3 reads CASSLGAGGLYGYTF. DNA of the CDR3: TGTGCCAGCAGTTTAGGCGCAGGGGGCCTCTATGGCTACACCTTC.

The CDR3 region has the DNA TGTGCCAGCAGTCACGGCTCCTACGAGCAGTACTTC. Translated, it gives CASSHGSYEQYF. The gene calls are TRBV6-5 and TRBJ2-7; D gene unclear. The CDR3 extends over 12 amino acids. V lost 5 bases, J lost 0 bases, and 5 bases lay in between. Germline CDR1 and CDR2: MNHEY and SVGAGI.

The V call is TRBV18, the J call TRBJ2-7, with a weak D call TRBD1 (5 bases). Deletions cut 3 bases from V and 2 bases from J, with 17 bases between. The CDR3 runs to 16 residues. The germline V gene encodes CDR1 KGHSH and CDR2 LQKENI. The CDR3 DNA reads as TGTGCCAGCTCACCCATTCAGGGTCAGCGAACCTACGAGCAGTACTTC. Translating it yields CASSPIQGQRTYEQYF.

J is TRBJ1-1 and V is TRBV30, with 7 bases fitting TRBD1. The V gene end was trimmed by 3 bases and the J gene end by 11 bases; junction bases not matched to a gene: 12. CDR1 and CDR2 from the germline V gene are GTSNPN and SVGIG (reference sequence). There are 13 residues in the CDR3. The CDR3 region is CAWSDRDLSEAFF. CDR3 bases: TGTGCCTGGAGCGACAGGGACCTTTCCGAGGCTTTCTTT.

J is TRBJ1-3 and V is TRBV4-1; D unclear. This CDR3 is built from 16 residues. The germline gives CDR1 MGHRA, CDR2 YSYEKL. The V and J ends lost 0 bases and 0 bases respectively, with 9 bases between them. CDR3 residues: CASSQELADSGNTIYF. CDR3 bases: TGCGCCAGCAGCCAAGAGTTGGCGGACTCTGGAAACACCATATATTTT.

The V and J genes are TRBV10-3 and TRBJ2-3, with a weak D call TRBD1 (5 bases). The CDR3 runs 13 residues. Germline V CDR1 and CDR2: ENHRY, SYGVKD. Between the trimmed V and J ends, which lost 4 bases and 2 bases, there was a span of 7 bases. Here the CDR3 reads CAISARDTDTQYF. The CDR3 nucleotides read TGTGCCATCAGTGCCAGGGACACAGATACGCAGTATTTT.

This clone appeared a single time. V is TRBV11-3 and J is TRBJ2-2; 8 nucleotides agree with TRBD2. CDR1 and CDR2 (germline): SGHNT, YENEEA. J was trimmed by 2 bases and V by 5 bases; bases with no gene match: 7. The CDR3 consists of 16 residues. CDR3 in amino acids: CASSKNLAGNTGELFF. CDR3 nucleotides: TGTGCCAGCAGCAAGAATTTAGCGGGAAACACCGGGGAGCTGTTTTTT. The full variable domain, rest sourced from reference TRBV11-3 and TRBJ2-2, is EAGVVQSPRYKIIEKKQPVAFWCNPISGHNTLYWYLQNLGQGPELLIRYENEEAVDDSQLPKDRFSAERLKGVDSTLKIQPAELGDSAVYLCASSKNLAGNTGELFFGEGSRLTVL.

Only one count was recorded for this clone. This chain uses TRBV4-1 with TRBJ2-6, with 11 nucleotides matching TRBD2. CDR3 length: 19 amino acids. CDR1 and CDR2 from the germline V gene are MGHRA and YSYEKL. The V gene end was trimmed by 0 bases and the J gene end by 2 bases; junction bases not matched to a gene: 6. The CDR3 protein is CASSQDSTSGKAGANVLTF. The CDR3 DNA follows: TGCGCCAGCAGCCAAGATTCGACTAGCGGGAAGGCTGGGGCCAACGTCCTGACTTTC.

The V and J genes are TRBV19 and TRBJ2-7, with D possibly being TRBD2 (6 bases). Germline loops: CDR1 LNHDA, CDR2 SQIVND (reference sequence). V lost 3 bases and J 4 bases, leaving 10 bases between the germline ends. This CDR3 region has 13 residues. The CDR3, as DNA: TGTGCCAGTAGTATCGGGACTTCGTACGAGCAGTACTTC. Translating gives CASSIGTSYEQYF.

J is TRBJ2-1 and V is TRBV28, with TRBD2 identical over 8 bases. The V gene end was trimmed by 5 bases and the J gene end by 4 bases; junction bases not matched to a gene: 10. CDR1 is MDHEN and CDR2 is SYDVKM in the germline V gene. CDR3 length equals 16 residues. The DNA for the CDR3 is TGTGCCAGCAGTCCGTTTAGCGGGATTATATACAATGAGCAGTTCTTC. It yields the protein CASSPFSGIIYNEQFF. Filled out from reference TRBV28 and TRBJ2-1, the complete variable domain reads DVKVTQSSRYLVKRTGEKVFLECVQDMDHENMFWYRQDPGLGLRLIYFSYDVKMKEKGDIPEGYSVSREKKERFSLILESASTNQTSMYLCASSPFSGIIYNEQFFGPGTRLTVL.

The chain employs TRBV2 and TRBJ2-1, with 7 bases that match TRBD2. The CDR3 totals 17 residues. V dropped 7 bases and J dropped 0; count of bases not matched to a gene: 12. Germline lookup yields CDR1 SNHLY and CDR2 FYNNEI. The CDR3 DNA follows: TGTGCCAGCACATTTGGAAGGCGGGGGAGCTCCTACAATGAGCAGTTCTTC. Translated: CASTFGRRGSSYNEQFF.

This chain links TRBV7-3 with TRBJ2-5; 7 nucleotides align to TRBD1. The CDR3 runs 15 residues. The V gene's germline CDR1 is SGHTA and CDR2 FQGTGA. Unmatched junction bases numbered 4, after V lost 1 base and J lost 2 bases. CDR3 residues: CASSLIPGQQETQYF. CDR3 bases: TGTGCCAGCAGCTTAATCCCGGGACAGCAAGAGACCCAGTACTTC. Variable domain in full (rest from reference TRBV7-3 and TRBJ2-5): GAGVSQTPSNKVTEKGKYVELRCDPISGHTALYWYRQSLGQGPEFLIYFQGTGAADDSGLPNDRFFAVRPEGSVSTLKIQRTERGDSAVYLCASSLIPGQQETQYFGPGTRLLVL.

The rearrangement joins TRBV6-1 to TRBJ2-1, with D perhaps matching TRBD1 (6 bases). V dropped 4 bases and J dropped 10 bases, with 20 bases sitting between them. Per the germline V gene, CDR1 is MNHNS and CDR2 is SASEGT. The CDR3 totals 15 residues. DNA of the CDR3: TGTGCCAGCAGTGCCTTTGGGGGCACTAGGGGGGAGCAGTTCTTC. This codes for CASSAFGGTRGEQFF.

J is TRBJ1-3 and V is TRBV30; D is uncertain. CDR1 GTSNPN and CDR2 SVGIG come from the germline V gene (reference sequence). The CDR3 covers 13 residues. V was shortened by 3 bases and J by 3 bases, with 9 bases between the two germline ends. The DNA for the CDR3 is TGTGCCTGGAGCAGCGGGTTTGGAAACACCATATATTTT. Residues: CAWSSGFGNTIYF.

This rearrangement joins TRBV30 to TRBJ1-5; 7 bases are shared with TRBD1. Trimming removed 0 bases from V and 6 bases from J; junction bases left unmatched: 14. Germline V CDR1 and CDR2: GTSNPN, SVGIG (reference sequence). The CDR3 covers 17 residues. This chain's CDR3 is CAWSVPQPRRGLQPQHF. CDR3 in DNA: TGTGCCTGGAGTGTCCCCCAGCCCCGAAGGGGGCTTCAGCCCCAGCATTTT. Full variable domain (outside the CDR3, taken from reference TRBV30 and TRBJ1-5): SQTIHQWPATLVQPVGSPLSLECTVEGTSNPNLYWYRQAAGRGLQLLFYSVGIGQISSEVPQNLSASRPQDRQFILSSKKLLLSDSGFYLCAWSVPQPRRGLQPQHFGDGTRLSIL.

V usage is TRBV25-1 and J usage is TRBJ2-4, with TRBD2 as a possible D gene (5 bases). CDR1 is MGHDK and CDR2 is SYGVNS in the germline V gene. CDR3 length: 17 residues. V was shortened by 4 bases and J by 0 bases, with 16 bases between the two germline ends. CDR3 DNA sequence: TGTGCCAGCAGTGGTCGGGCGGGCCCCGGAGCCAAAAACATTCAGTACTTC. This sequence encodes CASSGRAGPGAKNIQYF.

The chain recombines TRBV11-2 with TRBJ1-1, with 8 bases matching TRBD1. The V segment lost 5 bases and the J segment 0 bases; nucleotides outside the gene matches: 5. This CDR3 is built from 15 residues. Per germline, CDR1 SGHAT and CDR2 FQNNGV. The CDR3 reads CASSPRTGMNTEAFF. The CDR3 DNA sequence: TGTGCCAGCAGCCCACGGACAGGGATGAACACTGAAGCTTTCTTT.

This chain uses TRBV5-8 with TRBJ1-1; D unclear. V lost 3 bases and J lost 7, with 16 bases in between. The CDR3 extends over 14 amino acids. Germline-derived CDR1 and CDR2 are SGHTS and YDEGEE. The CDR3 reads CASSSWNSRDEAFF. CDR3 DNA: TGTGCCAGCAGCTCATGGAACAGTCGAGATGAAGCTTTCTTT.

The CDR3 sequence: CASSYSNLPGQYGELFF. CDR3 DNA sequence: TGTGCCAGCAGTTATTCCAATCTACCGGGACAGTACGGGGAGCTGTTTTTT. The chain has TRBV27 and TRBJ2-2; TRBD1 aligns across 7 bases. Germline CDR1 is MNHEY and CDR2 is SMNVEV (reference sequence). The ends lost 4 bases at V and 7 bases at J; junction bases unmatched: 15. The CDR3 is 17 residues long.

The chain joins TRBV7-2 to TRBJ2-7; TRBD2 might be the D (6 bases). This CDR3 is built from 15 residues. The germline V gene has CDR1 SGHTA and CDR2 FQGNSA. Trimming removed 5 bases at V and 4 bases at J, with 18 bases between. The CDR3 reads CASSPSWRGRYEQYF. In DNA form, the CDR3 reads TGTGCCAGCAGCCCTAGTTGGAGGGGTAGGTACGAGCAGTACTTC.

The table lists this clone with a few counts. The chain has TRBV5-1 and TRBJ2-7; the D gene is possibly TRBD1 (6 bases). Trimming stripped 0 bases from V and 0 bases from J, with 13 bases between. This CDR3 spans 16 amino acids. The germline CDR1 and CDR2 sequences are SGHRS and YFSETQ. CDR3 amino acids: CASSLGGHPSSYEQYF. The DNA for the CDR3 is TGCGCCAGCAGCTTGGGGGGACACCCGAGCTCCTACGAGCAGTACTTC.

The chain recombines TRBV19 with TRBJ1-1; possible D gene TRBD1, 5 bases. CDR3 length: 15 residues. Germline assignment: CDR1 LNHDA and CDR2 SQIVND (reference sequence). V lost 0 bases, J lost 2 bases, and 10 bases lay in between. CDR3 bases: TGTGCCAGTAGTATAGAACGACAGCATAACACTGAAGCTTTCTTT. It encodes CASSIERQHNTEAFF.